The rows below give T cell receptor beta chains drawn from one sample of a study of OX40 agonist ivuxolimab in advanced cancers. Some clones are missing from TCRdb's copy, which holds only in-frame ones; the method was immunoSEQ multiplex PCR. The table lists 15,000 to 25,000 clones, around 90% of them singletons, with around 50% in the top ten. The specimen comprised CD4+ or CD8+ T cells sorted from blood, sampled in a trial of the OX40 agonist ivuxolimab. Receptor source: an adult with an advanced solid tumor such as melanoma, head and neck, liver or kidney cancer. Each CDR3 is given with its conserved first and last residue. Each record gives: D gene, V gene, J gene, clone size, CDR3 protein, CDR3 DNA. A D gene is named only where the DNA matches it firmly. Some rows mark clone size as missing; the rest say once, few, many or name a class of expanded clone.

>.|TRBV7-2|TRBJ1-1|.
CASSLWAGRQNTEAFF
TGTGCCAGCAGCTTATGGGCAGGGCGTCAGAACACTGAAGCTTTCTTT
>.|TRBV10-3|TRBJ2-7|.
CAISESGGSFSYEQYF
TGTGCCATCAGTGAGTCCGGCGGGTCCTTCTCCTACGAGCAGTACTTC
>TRBD1|TRBV11-3|TRBJ1-3|once
CASSLRGTGDLFGNTIYF
TGTGCCAGCAGCCTCCGGGGGACAGGCGACCTCTTTGGAAACACCATATATTTT
>.|TRBV27|TRBJ2-7|.
CASSLGVSSYEQYF
TGTGCCAGCAGTCTAGGGGTGAGCTCCTACGAGCAGTACTTC
>TRBD1|TRBV11-2|TRBJ2-7|.
CASSQWTGKSEQYF
TGTGCCAGCAGCCAATGGACAGGAAAAAGCGAGCAGTACTTC
>.|TRBV11-3|TRBJ2-7|.
CASSLEGYEQYF
TGTGCCAGCAGCTTAGAGGGGTACGAGCAGTACTTC
>.|TRBV5-5|TRBJ2-2|.
CASSSGLTGELFF
TGTGCCAGCAGCTCCGGACTCACCGGGGAGCTGTTTTTT
>.|TRBV7-9|TRBJ2-7|.
CASGPVRGLHYEQYF
TGTGCCAGCGGTCCTGTGCGTGGCCTCCACTACGAGCAGTACTTC
>TRBD1|TRBV2|TRBJ2-7|.
CASSRRDSSYEQYF
TGTGCCAGCAGTAGACGGGACAGTTCCTACGAGCAGTACTTC
>.|TRBV30|TRBJ2-7|.
CAWSLQRNEQYF
TGTGCCTGGAGTTTACAGCGAAACGAGCAGTACTTC
>.|TRBV15|TRBJ1-1|.
CATSRDPEAFF
TGTGCCACCAGCAGGGACCCTGAAGCTTTCTTT
>.|TRBV29-1|TRBJ2-7|.
CSVQGLSSYEQYF
TGCAGCGTTCAAGGGCTTAGCTCCTACGAGCAGTACTTC
>TRBD1|TRBV19|TRBJ1-5|.
CASNPGQGYNQPQHF
TGTGCCAGTAACCCGGGACAGGGCTACAATCAGCCCCAGCATTTT
>TRBD2|TRBV5-1|TRBJ2-1|.
CASKAGTSGYNEQFF
TGCGCCAGCAAGGCAGGGACTAGCGGCTACAATGAGCAGTTCTTC
>.|TRBV7-8|TRBJ2-2|.
CASTHRGGELFF
TGTGCCAGCACCCATCGAGGCGGGGAGCTGTTTTTT
>.|TRBV7-9|TRBJ1-3|.
CASSPTGGNTIYF
TGTGCCAGCAGCCCAACAGGTGGAAACACCATATATTTT
>.|TRBV5-1|TRBJ2-7|.
CASSSTGTTPLYEQYF
TGCGCCAGCAGTTCCACCGGGACAACTCCCCTTTACGAGCAGTACTTC
>.|TRBV4-1|TRBJ2-1|.
CASSPLGLFNEQFF
TGCGCCAGCAGCCCCCTAGGACTATTCAATGAGCAGTTCTTC
>.|TRBV4-2|TRBJ2-3|.
CASSQGAATSTDTQYF
TGTGCCAGCAGCCAAGGGGCAGCTACTAGCACAGATACGCAGTATTTT
>.|TRBV5-1|TRBJ2-1|.
CASYGGEVNEQFF
TGCGCCAGCTACGGTGGGGAGGTGAATGAGCAGTTCTTC
>.|TRBV4-3|TRBJ1-1|.
CASSQDSPGRQTEAFF
TGCGCCAGCAGCCAAGACAGCCCCGGTCGACAGACTGAAGCTTTCTTT
>TRBD1|TRBV11-2|TRBJ2-3|.
CASSLGQGAQGDTQYF
TGTGCCAGCAGCTTAGGACAGGGGGCGCAGGGAGATACGCAGTATTTT
>.|TRBV9|TRBJ2-1|.
CASRSSYNEQFF
TGTGCCAGCAGGAGCTCCTACAATGAGCAGTTCTTC
>TRBD2|TRBV27|TRBJ2-7|.
CASSYMGLAEQYF
TGTGCCAGCAGCTACATGGGACTAGCGGAGCAGTACTTC
>.|TRBV19|TRBJ2-7|.
CASSGGAGSYEQYF
TGTGCCAGTAGTGGGGGGGCAGGATCCTACGAGCAGTACTTC
>.|TRBV7-2|TRBJ2-1|.
CASSLEWERGEQFF
TGTGCCAGCAGCTTAGAGTGGGAGAGGGGTGAGCAGTTCTTC
>.|TRBV19|TRBJ1-2|few
CATQWSGYGYTF
TGTGCCACCCAGTGGAGTGGGTATGGCTACACCTTC
>.|TRBV7-6|TRBJ2-5|.
CASSLIHSGWGETQYF
TGTGCCAGCAGCTTAATACATTCGGGATGGGGGGAGACCCAGTACTTC
>TRBD2|TRBV9|TRBJ2-1|.
CASSATSGRGNEQFF
TGTGCCAGCAGCGCCACTAGCGGACGGGGCAATGAGCAGTTCTTC
>.|TRBV14|TRBJ2-7|.
CASSQWSYEQYF
TGTGCCAGCAGCCAATGGTCTTACGAGCAGTACTTC
>.|TRBV4-3|TRBJ1-6|.
CASSRLSSYNSPLHF
TGCGCCAGCAGCCGTCTAAGCTCCTATAATTCACCCCTCCACTTT
>.|TRBV21-1|TRBJ2-5|once
CARPSREQYF
TGTGCCAGGCCTTCTAGGGAGCAGTACTTC
>.|TRBV14|TRBJ2-1|.
CASSPYFSYNEQFF
TGTGCCAGCAGCCCCTACTTCTCCTACAATGAGCAGTTCTTC
>.|TRBV29-1|TRBJ1-1|.
CSGYGAFTEAFF
TGCAGCGGATACGGGGCTTTCACTGAAGCTTTCTTT
>.|TRBV29-1|TRBJ1-4|.
CSVEKDNEKLFF
TGCAGCGTTGAGAAGGATAACGAAAAACTGTTTTTT
>TRBD2|TRBV11-2|TRBJ2-7|.
CASRRLAGVSYEQYF
TGTGCCAGCAGACGACTAGCGGGGGTCTCCTACGAGCAGTACTTC
>.|TRBV10-3|TRBJ2-3|.
CAISDGGEASTDTQYF
TGTGCCATCAGTGACGGAGGCGAGGCTAGCACAGATACGCAGTATTTT
>TRBD1|TRBV10-1|TRBJ2-7|.
CASSEPGQGAEGQYF
TGCGCCAGCAGTGAGCCGGGACAGGGGGCTGAGGGGCAGTACTTC
>TRBD1|TRBV7-6|TRBJ2-1|.
CASSPFGDRVNNEQFF
TGTGCCAGCAGCCCGTTTGGGGACAGGGTTAACAATGAGCAGTTCTTC
>.|TRBV6-6|TRBJ2-1|.
CASSRDGEQFF
TGTGCCAGCAGTAGGGACGGTGAGCAGTTCTTC